One sample yielded the 4 T cell receptor beta chains listed below, sequenced in a study of blood T cell repertoires in COVID-19. Assay: immunoSEQ multiplex PCR; the TCRdb copy retains only in-frame clones and omits some. This table has some 250,000 clones, about four fifths appearing once. The specimen sequenced was peripheral blood. These receptors were collected from a man aged 30-40 years who had recovered from COVID-19.

The CDR3 coding sequence is TGCGCCAGCAGCTTGGAACCCTCCCGCGCAGATACGCAGTATTTT. It encodes CASSLEPSRADTQYF. The V gene is TRBV5-1, the J gene TRBJ2-3; D gene unclear. The CDR3 runs to 15 residues. Trimming shortened V by 0 bases and J by 4 bases, and 12 bases separated the two germline ends. Germline V CDR1 and CDR2: SGHRS, YFSETQ. The full variable domain, completed using reference TRBV5-1 and TRBJ2-3, is KAGVTQTPRYLIKTRGQQVTLSCSPISGHRSVSWYQQTPGQGLQFLFEYFSETQRNKGNFPGRFSGRQFSNSRSEMNVSTLELGDSALYLCASSLEPSRADTQYFGPGTRLTVL.

The CDR3 region has the DNA TGTGCCAGCAGCCAATCCGCGGGGGCCGCCTACGAGCAGTACTTC. As protein: CASSQSAGAAYEQYF. The chain has TRBV4-2 and TRBJ2-7, with a possible D match to TRBD2 (7 bases). V was cut by 2 bases and J by 2 bases, with 13 bases left in between. Germline CDR1 and CDR2: LGHNA and YNFKEQ. CDR3 length: 15 amino acids.

With regard to this clone: At the DNA level, this CDR3 is encoded by other sequences in the same sample as well. V and J are TRBV20-1 and TRBJ2-5; no clear D. Germline CDR1 and CDR2: DFQATT and SNEGSKA (reference sequence). Trimming took off 2 bases at V and 2 bases at J, with 3 bases between the two ends. This CDR3 spans 11 amino acids. DNA of the CDR3: TGCAGTGCTAGACGGCAAGAGACCCAGTACTTC. Encoded protein: CSARRQETQYF.

The genes are TRBV5-1 and TRBJ1-2; D is undetermined. Per germline, CDR1 SGHRS and CDR2 YFSETQ. Deletions cut 0 bases from V and 6 bases from J, with 12 bases between. There are 14 residues in the CDR3. CDR3 sequence: CASSLAAASDGYTF. DNA of the CDR3: TGCGCCAGCAGCTTGGCCGCGGCTTCAGATGGCTACACCTTC. Combining the CDR3 with reference TRBV5-1 and TRBJ1-2 gives the whole variable domain KAGVTQTPRYLIKTRGQQVTLSCSPISGHRSVSWYQQTPGQGLQFLFEYFSETQRNKGNFPGRFSGRQFSNSRSEMNVSTLELGDSALYLCASSLAAASDGYTFGSGTRLTVV.